These T cell receptor beta chains were read from a single sample in a study of cytomegalovirus exposure and HLA in healthy donors. Sequenced by immunoSEQ multiplex PCR; TCRdb stores in-frame clones only, minus some. The table has fewer than 200,000 clones, 80% to 85% seen once. The specimen sequenced was PBMCs. These receptors all stem from a human donor in good health. The CDR3 runs from the conserved cysteine through the conserved F or W. The D gene is left open where the match is weak. Clone size, where shown, is once, few, many, or a class for clones that have expanded.

v_call	clone_size	d_call	j_call	cdr3_nt	cdr3_aa
TRBV6-1	NA	NA	TRBJ2-1	TGTGCCAGCAGTGATGCTAGGGGGAATGAGCAGTTCTTC	CASSDARGNEQFF
TRBV14	NA	NA	TRBJ2-1	TGTGCCAGCAGCCAACGGGGGAGATACAATGAGCAGTTCTTC	CASSQRGRYNEQFF
TRBV6-5	NA	NA	TRBJ2-7	TGTGCCAGCAGTTACACCTTGGGCCAGTATGAGCAGTACTTC	CASSYTLGQYEQYF
TRBV19	few	NA	TRBJ1-3	TGTGCCAGTAGGGACGGGGGACTCGGTGGAAACACCATATATTTT	CASRDGGLGGNTIYF
TRBV5-1	once	NA	TRBJ1-5	TGCGCCAGCAGCTTGGAAGGGACACCTAATCAGCCCCAGCATTTT	CASSLEGTPNQPQHF
TRBV7-8	NA	TRBD1	TRBJ2-3	TGTGCCAGCAGCTTAGTGGCAGGGGGAGATACGCAGTATTTT	CASSLVAGGDTQYF
TRBV7-9	NA	TRBD2	TRBJ2-7	TGTGCCAGCAGCCCCTCGGGGGAGGGGCTCTACGAGCAGTACTTC	CASSPSGEGLYEQYF
TRBV9	NA	TRBD2	TRBJ2-7	TGTGCCAGCAGCGTAGGGTCTAGCGGGAGCTACGAGCAGTACTTC	CASSVGSSGSYEQYF
TRBV9	NA	NA	TRBJ2-7	TGTGCCAGCAGCGGGAGACAGACAGATTACGAGCAGTACTTC	CASSGRQTDYEQYF
TRBV10-1	NA	TRBD2	TRBJ2-7	TGCGCCAGCAGTGAGTCGGGTTTGGGACTAGCATCCTACGAGCAGTACTTC	CASSESGLGLASYEQYF
TRBV11-3	NA	NA	TRBJ2-5	TGTGCCAGCAGCTTAGCATCAGAGAGGGGAGGAGAGACCCAGTACTTC	CASSLASERGGETQYF
TRBV19	once	TRBD1	TRBJ2-5	TGTGCCAGTAGTCCGAGACAGGGTGATAGGGAGACCCAGTACTTC	CASSPRQGDRETQYF
TRBV19	once	NA	TRBJ2-3	TGTGCCAGTAGCCCTAGGGATACGCAGTATTTT	CASSPRDTQYF
TRBV4-2	NA	NA	TRBJ1-5	TGTGCCAGCAGCCAAGATCGAGATCAGCCCCAGCATTTT	CASSQDRDQPQHF
TRBV5-1	NA	NA	TRBJ1-3	TGCGCCAGCAGCTTGGGTCAAGGAAACACCATATATTTT	CASSLGQGNTIYF
TRBV2	NA	TRBD1	TRBJ1-4	TGTGCCAGCAGGGTGACAGGGTATAATGAAAAACTGTTTTTT	CASRVTGYNEKLFF
TRBV29-1	NA	TRBD1	TRBJ1-2	TGCAGCGGGATTGACAGGGGGGACTATGGCTACACCTTC	CSGIDRGDYGYTF
TRBV6-6	NA	TRBD2	TRBJ2-7	TGTGCCAGCAGTTATACCGGGACTAGCGGCTACGAGCAGTACTTC	CASSYTGTSGYEQYF
TRBV6-1	NA	NA	TRBJ1-1	TGTGCCAGCAGTGAGGCGGTAACTGAAGCTTTCTTT	CASSEAVTEAFF
TRBV7-2	once	NA	TRBJ1-5	TGTGCCAGCAGCTTAGCCCCCGGGATTAATCAGCCCCAGCATTTT	CASSLAPGINQPQHF
TRBV19	NA	TRBD1	TRBJ1-3	TGTGCCAGTAGTCTCCGGACAGGCTCTGGAAACACCATATATTTT	CASSLRTGSGNTIYF
TRBV5-1	NA	TRBD1	TRBJ1-2	TGCGCCAGCAGCTTGGCGGAGGGGGCAAGGCTAGGCTACACCTTC	CASSLAEGARLGYTF
TRBV7-8	NA	TRBD1	TRBJ1-3	TGTGCCAGCAGCGTAGGACAGGGGGCGGCTGGAAACACCATATATTTT	CASSVGQGAAGNTIYF
TRBV4-2	few	TRBD1	TRBJ2-1	TGTGCCAGCAGCCAACCGGGACAGGGTGCGTTGGGTGAGCAGTTCTTC	CASSQPGQGALGEQFF
TRBV5-5	few	NA	TRBJ1-6	TGTGCCAGCAGCTTTGGGGACACACATAATTCACCCCTCCACTTT	CASSFGDTHNSPLHF
TRBV6-6	few	NA	TRBJ1-3	TGTGCCAGCAGGGAACCGGGAGCGCCCCTCGGGAACACCATATATTTT	CASREPGAPLGNTIYF
TRBV5-8	NA	TRBD1	TRBJ2-1	TGTGCCAGCAGCGCCCGGGACAGGGGGCCGAATGAGCAGTTCTTC	CASSARDRGPNEQFF
TRBV18	NA	TRBD1	TRBJ1-2	TGTGCCAGCTCACCCGACAGGGGGCTCTATGGCTACACCTTC	CASSPDRGLYGYTF
TRBV15	NA	TRBD1	TRBJ2-5	TGTGCCACCAGCAGAGATCGGGGGACAGGGAGGCAAGAGACCCAGTACTTC	CATSRDRGTGRQETQYF
TRBV10-1	NA	NA	TRBJ2-2	TGCGCCAGCAGCCCCCCGTGTGAGCGAACCGGGGAGCTGTTTTTT	CASSPPCERTGELFF
TRBV7-2	once	TRBD1	TRBJ1-2	TGTGCCAGCAGCCAAAGTCCCGGGACAGGGAACTATGGCTACACCTTC	CASSQSPGTGNYGYTF
TRBV5-1	NA	NA	TRBJ2-7	TGCGCCAGCAGCCCCTACGGGCAGGGATCTTGGTACGAGCAGTACTTC	CASSPYGQGSWYEQYF
TRBV15	NA	TRBD1	TRBJ1-1	TGTGCCACCAGCGTCCGGGACAGGATGAACACTGAAGCTTTCTTT	CATSVRDRMNTEAFF
TRBV4-3	NA	NA	TRBJ2-6	TGCGCCAGCAGCCAACTCAGTTCTGGGGCCAACGTCCTGACTTTC	CASSQLSSGANVLTF
TRBV4-3	few	TRBD2	TRBJ2-7	TGCGCCAGCAGCCCTCGGGCTAGCGGGGGGGCAGGAGAGCAGTACTTC	CASSPRASGGAGEQYF
TRBV27	NA	NA	TRBJ2-6	TGTGCCAGCAGTTTTTGGAGCTCTGGGGCCAACGTCCTGACTTTC	CASSFWSSGANVLTF
TRBV19	NA	NA	TRBJ2-1	TGTGCCAGTAGTTCGGCCCACAGACCTTACAATGAGCAGTTCTTC	CASSSAHRPYNEQFF
TRBV6-5	NA	TRBD2	TRBJ2-3	TGTGCCAGCAGTTACATGGCGGGGGGTGGAGATACGCAGTATTTT	CASSYMAGGGDTQYF
TRBV9	NA	NA	TRBJ1-3	TGTGCCAGCAGCGCCTTACAAGGGGGTACTGGAAACACCATATATTTT	CASSALQGGTGNTIYF
TRBV7-8	NA	TRBD2	TRBJ2-2	TGTGCCAGCAGCCCCGGGGGGTCCGGGGAGCTGTTTTTT	CASSPGGSGELFF
TRBV9	NA	NA	TRBJ1-6	TGTGCCAGCAGCGTAGACAACAATAATTCACCCCTCCACTTT	CASSVDNNNSPLHF
TRBV5-6	NA	TRBD1	TRBJ2-3	TGTGCCAGCAGCTTAACAGGGGGCCTTAGTCAAGATACGCAGTATTTT	CASSLTGGLSQDTQYF
TRBV10-2	NA	NA	TRBJ1-4	TGCGCCAGCAGTATCGGGGTTGAAAAACTGTTTTTT	CASSIGVEKLFF
TRBV19	NA	NA	TRBJ1-2	TGTGCCAGTAGTGAACAGGCTCTGCAAGGCTACACCTTC	CASSEQALQGYTF
TRBV7-2	NA	TRBD2	TRBJ2-3	TGTGCCAGCAGCTTAGCCCTTCCTAGCGGGGGGGCCGGAGATACGCAGTATTTT	CASSLALPSGGAGDTQYF
TRBV5-1	NA	TRBD1	TRBJ1-6	TGCGCCAGCAGCTTGGTAGGACAGGGTGGAAATTCACCCCTCCACTTT	CASSLVGQGGNSPLHF
TRBV4-2	NA	TRBD1	TRBJ2-3	TGTGCCAGCAGCCAAGGCCAGGGGGCATATACGCAGTATTTT	CASSQGQGAYTQYF
TRBV9	NA	TRBD1	TRBJ1-6	TGTGCCAGCAGCGCCACAGGGGGATATAATTCACCCCTCCACTTT	CASSATGGYNSPLHF
TRBV5-1	NA	TRBD1	TRBJ1-1	TGCGCCAGCGAGACAGGGGACCCGAACACTGAAGCTTTCTTT	CASETGDPNTEAFF
TRBV20-1	NA	NA	TRBJ2-1	TGCAGTGCGACCACAGGGAATGAGCAGTTCTTC	CSATTGNEQFF
TRBV5-1	NA	TRBD1	TRBJ2-7	TGCGCCAGCAGACCGGACAGGGGATACTCCTACGAGCAGTACTTC	CASRPDRGYSYEQYF
TRBV10-3	NA	TRBD2	TRBJ2-2	TGTGCCACCAAGGGGAGGGACACCGGGGAGCTGTTTTTT	CATKGRDTGELFF
TRBV6-6	few	TRBD1	TRBJ1-1	TGTGCCAGCAGTTACCTAGGGACAGAGAACACTGAAGCTTTCTTT	CASSYLGTENTEAFF
TRBV25-1	NA	NA	TRBJ2-7	TGTGCCAGGGCCCCTACCAGACAGTTTTACGAGCAGTACTTC	CARAPTRQFYEQYF
TRBV13	few	NA	TRBJ1-2	TGTGCCAGCAGCAGACAGGTTAACTATGGCTACACCTTC	CASSRQVNYGYTF
TRBV2	few	NA	TRBJ1-2	TGTGCCAGCAGGCAGGGTAACTATGGCTACACCTTC	CASRQGNYGYTF
TRBV15	NA	NA	TRBJ2-7	TGTGCCACCAGCAGAGACCTTGGCAGTGGGGCTACGAAGCAGTACTTC	CATSRDLGSGATKQYF